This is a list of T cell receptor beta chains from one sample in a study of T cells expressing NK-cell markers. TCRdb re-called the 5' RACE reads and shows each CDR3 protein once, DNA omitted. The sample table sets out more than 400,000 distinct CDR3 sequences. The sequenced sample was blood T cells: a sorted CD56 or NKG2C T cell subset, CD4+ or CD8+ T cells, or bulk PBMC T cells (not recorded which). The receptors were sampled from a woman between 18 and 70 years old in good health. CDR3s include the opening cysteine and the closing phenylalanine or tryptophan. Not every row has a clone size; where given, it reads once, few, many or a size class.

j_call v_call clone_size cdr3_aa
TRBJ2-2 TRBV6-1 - CASRSLATGELFF
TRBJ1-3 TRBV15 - CATSDRESGNTIYF
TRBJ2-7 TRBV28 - CASRNRDSSHRSSYEQYF
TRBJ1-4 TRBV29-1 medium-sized CSVVVPNEKLFF
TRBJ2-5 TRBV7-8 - CASSLLGGRQETQYF
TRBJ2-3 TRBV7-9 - CASSLSVDTQYF
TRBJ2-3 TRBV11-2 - CASRNTLAGAGDTQYF
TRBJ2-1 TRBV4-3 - CASSQERPSGNSYNEQFF
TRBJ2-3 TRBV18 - CASSPLGQGEDTQYF
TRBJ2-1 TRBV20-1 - CSARGRASSYNEQFF
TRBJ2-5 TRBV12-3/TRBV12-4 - CATSTSGGETQFF
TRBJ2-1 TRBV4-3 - CASSQETSSGNEQFF
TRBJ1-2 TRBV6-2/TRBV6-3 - CASSHAELYGYTF
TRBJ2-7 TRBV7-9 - CASSHRPGQGFYEQYF
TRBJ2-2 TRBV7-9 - CATKIRGNTGELFF
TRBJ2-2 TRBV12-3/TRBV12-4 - CASSFVPGAWNTGELFF
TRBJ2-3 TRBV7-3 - CASSPLAGLGTDTQYF
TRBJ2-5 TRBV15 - CATSKPGLAGIRETQYF
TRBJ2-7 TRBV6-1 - CASSRDRELFFSEQYF
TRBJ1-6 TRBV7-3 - CASSRSGQGLGSPLHF
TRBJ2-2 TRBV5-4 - CASSTRLAVNTGELFF
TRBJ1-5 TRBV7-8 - CASIPGQGVIGNQPQHF